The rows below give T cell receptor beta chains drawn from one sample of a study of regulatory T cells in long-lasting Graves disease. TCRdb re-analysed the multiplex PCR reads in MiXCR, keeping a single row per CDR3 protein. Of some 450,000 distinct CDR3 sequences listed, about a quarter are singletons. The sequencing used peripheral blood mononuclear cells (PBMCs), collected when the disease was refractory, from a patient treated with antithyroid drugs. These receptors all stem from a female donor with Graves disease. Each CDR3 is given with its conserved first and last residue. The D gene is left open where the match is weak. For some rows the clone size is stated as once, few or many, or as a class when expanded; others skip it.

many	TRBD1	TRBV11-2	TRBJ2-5	TGTGCCAGCAGCTGGGGACAGGGAACCGACCGAGGGGCCCAGTACTTC	CASSWGQGTDRGAQYF
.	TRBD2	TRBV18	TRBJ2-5	TGTGCCAGCTCACCACAGGCTAGCGGGAGGGTCCGTGGAGAGACCCAGTACTTC	CASSPQASGRVRGETQYF
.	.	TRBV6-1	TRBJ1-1	TGTGCCAGCATTCCCCCGCAGGGACGGAACACTGAAGCTTTCTTT	CASIPPQGRNTEAFF
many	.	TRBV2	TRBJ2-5	TGTGCCAGCAGTGAAGCCCGGGGGAAGGGGACCCAGTACTTC	CASSEARGKGTQYF
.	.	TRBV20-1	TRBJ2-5	TGCAGTGCTAGAGATATGGAGGATCCGGCGGAGACCCAGTACTTC	CSARDMEDPAETQYF
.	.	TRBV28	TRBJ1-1	TGTGCCAGCAAAATCACAGGCATGAACACTGAAGCTTTCTTT	CASKITGMNTEAFF
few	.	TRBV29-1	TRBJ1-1	TGCAGCGTCCTCCGGACAGAGAACACTGAAGCTTTCTTT	CSVLRTENTEAFF
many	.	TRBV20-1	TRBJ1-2	TGCAGTGCTAGGGATAGGAGAGGCGTGCGCTATGGCTACACCTTC	CSARDRRGVRYGYTF
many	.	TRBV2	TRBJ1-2	TGTGCCAGCAGTATGTTTCCTTTACTCGACATAGACAGGAAAAACTATGGCTACACCTTC	CASSMFPLLDIDRKNYGYTF
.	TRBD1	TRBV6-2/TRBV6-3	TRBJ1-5	TGTGCCAGCAGTTCCACAGGGGGCGGACAGCCCCAGCATTTT	CASSSTGGGQPQHF
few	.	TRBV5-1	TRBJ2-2	TGCGCCAGCAGCTTGGTGTCAGGGAGCACCGGGGAGCTGTTTTTT	CASSLVSGSTGELFF
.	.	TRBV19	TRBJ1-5	TGTGCCAGTAGTATCCTCTCGACTCAATCAGGCAATCAGCCCCAGCATTTT	CASSILSTQSGNQPQHF
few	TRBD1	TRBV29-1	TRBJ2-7	TGCAGCGTTAGGACAGGGGACTCCTACGAGCAGTACTTC	CSVRTGDSYEQYF
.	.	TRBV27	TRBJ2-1	TGTGCCAGCAGTTTAAGGCTGGCGCTATCCTACAATGAGCAGTTCTTC	CASSLRLALSYNEQFF
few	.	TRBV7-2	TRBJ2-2	TGTGCCAGCAGCTTCCAGGGAAACTCCGGGGAGCTGTTTTTT	CASSFQGNSGELFF
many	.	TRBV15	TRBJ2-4	TGTGCCACCAGCAGACAGGGGAACATTCAGTACTTC	CATSRQGNIQYF
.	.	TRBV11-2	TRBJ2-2	TGTGCCAGCAGCCCTTACCGCTCTCCCGGGGAGCTGTTTTTT	CASSPYRSPGELFF
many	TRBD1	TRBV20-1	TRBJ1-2	TGCAGTGCTAGAGGAGGACAGGGCCAAAGTCTTGGCTACACCTTC	CSARGGQGQSLGYTF
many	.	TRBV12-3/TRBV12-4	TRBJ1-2	TGTGCCAGCACCTCGAGGGTGTATGGCTACACCTTC	CASTSRVYGYTF